This TCR beta chain was captured in a study of OX40 agonist ivuxolimab in advanced cancers. Some clones are missing from TCRdb's copy, which holds only in-frame ones; the method was immunoSEQ multiplex PCR. Of more than 80,000 clones detected, 70% to 90% appear once; the ten largest clones hold 0.65% to 0.8%. V lost 3 bases and J 7 bases, leaving 13 bases between the germline ends. Germline assignment: CDR1 SEHNR and CDR2 FQNEAQ (reference sequence). This CDR3 has 14 amino acids. The sample in question was CD4+ or CD8+ T cells sorted from blood, obtained in a trial of the OX40 agonist ivuxolimab. This chain uses TRBV7-9 with TRBJ2-1; D may be TRBD1 or TRBD2 (5 bases each). The TCR sequence derives from an adult with an advanced solid tumor such as melanoma, head and neck, liver or kidney cancer. In nucleotides, the CDR3 is TGTGCCAGCAGCTTTAACCGGGACGGAAATGAGCAGTTCTTC. Protein product: CASSFNRDGNEQFF.